The source of this T cell receptor beta chain is a study of vaccination and CD4 T cells after COVID-19. General study results and limits: A nonsignificant rise from roughly 22 to 38 was seen in the median number of SARS-CoV-2-reactive clonotypes.

A word on this clonotype: Its target is unknown.

Germline loops: CDR1 GTSNPN, CDR2 SVGIG (reference sequence). The CDR3 consists of 12 residues. Trimming shortened V by 8 bases and J by 6 bases, and 17 bases separated the two germline ends. Cultured CD4+ T-cell DNA underwent Oncomine TCR Beta short-read sequencing. Each CDR3 protein gets one entry after TCRdb re-called the PCR reads with MiXCR. The profile shows about 9,300 distinct CDR3 sequences, 50% to 60% of them singletons. Treatment here: approximately nine-day PBMC culture with coronavirus spike peptide pools or control peptides (ViraFEST assay). The TCR originated in a human donor who had recovered from COVID-19. The J gene is TRBJ2-7, the V gene TRBV30; possible D gene TRBD1, 5 bases. Specimen: CD4+ T cells from blood, cultured in vitro. The CDR3 DNA sequence: TGTGCCAGTACAGGTGGCCATCGCGAGCAGTACTTC. This sequence encodes CASTGGHREQYF.